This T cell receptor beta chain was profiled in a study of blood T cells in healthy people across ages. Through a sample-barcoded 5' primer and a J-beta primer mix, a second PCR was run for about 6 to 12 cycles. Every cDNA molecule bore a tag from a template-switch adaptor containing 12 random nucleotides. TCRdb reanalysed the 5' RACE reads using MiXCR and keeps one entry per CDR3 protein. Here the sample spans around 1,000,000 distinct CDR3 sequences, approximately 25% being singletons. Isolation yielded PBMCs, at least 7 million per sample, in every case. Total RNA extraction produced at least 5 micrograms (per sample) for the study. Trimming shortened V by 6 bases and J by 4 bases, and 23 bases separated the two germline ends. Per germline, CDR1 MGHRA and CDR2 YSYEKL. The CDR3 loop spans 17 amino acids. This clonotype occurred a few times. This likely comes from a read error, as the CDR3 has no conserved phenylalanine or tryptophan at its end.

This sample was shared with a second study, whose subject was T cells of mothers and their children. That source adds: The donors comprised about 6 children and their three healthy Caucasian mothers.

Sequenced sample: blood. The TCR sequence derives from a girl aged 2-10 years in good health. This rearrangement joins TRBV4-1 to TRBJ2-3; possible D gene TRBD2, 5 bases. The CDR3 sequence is CASSQNKEAAGPDTQYL. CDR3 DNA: TGCGCCAGCAGTCAAAACAAGGAGGCCGCTGGCCCAGATACGCAGTATCTT.